Following are 29 T cell receptor beta chains from one sample sequenced in a study of blood T cell repertoires in COVID-19. Clones were sequenced by immunoSEQ multiplex PCR, and TCRdb holds only the in-frame ones, with some missing. Altogether roughly 100,000 clones are present, around 90% being singletons, with the ten largest covering over 2.5%. Sequencing used peripheral blood. These receptor sequences come from a man aged 45-65 years with active or convalescent COVID-19.

The chain couples TRBV3-1 (or the pseudogene TRBV3-2) to TRBJ1-2; no clear D gene. Germline CDR1 reads LGHDT; CDR2 reads YNNKEL (reference sequence). The CDR3 length is 12 residues. V dropped 2 bases and J dropped 4 bases, with 5 bases sitting between them. CDR3 coding DNA: TGTGCCAGCAGCCAACGGTCCTATGGCTACACCTTC. This encodes CASSQRSYGYTF.

This clone showed up just a few times. The gene calls are TRBV3-1 (or the pseudogene TRBV3-2) and TRBJ2-5; D is perhaps TRBD1 (6 bases). CDR1 is LGHDT and CDR2 is YNNKEL in the germline V gene (reference sequence). V lost 2 bases and J lost 2, with 12 bases in between. The CDR3 covers 15 residues. The CDR3 loop is CASSQFGRGQETQYF. The CDR3 DNA sequence: TGTGCCAGCAGCCAATTCGGCAGGGGTCAAGAGACCCAGTACTTC.

This chain joins TRBV7-9 and TRBJ2-3; the D gene is possibly TRBD1 (5 bases). Deletions cut 6 bases from V and 3 bases from J, with 7 bases between. Germline V gene sequence: CDR1 SEHNR, CDR2 FQNEAQ (reference sequence). The CDR3 consists of 12 residues. The CDR3 is CASSRQTDTQYF. The DNA of the CDR3 is TGTGCCAGCAGTCGACAGACAGATACGCAGTATTTT. The variable domain in full, with the rest retrieved from reference TRBV7-9 and TRBJ2-3, is DTGVSQNPRHKITKRGQNVTFRCDPISEHNRLYWYRQTLGQGPEFLTYFQNEAQLEKSRLLSDRFSAERPKGSFSTLEIQRTEQGDSAMYLCASSRQTDTQYFGPGTRLTVL.

The gene calls are TRBV28 and TRBJ1-2, with a tentative D call TRBD1 (6 bases). Germline V gives CDR1 MDHEN, CDR2 SYDVKM. V was pared by 7 bases and J by 3 bases, with 15 bases between. The CDR3 is 14 residues long. Here the CDR3 DNA reads TGTGCCAGCACCGTTGGGGGGGCAGACTATGGCTACACCTTC. It yields the protein CASTVGGADYGYTF.

The chain combines TRBV6-1 with TRBJ1-2; D gene uncertain. The CDR3 has 12 residues. The germline V gene encodes CDR1 MNHNS and CDR2 SASEGT. Between the trimmed V and J ends, which lost 2 bases and 3 bases, there was a span of 4 bases. In DNA, the CDR3 is TGTGCCAGCAGTGAACAGGACTATGGCTACACCTTC. Amino acids: CASSEQDYGYTF.

The chain combines TRBV28 with TRBJ1-2; D gene ambiguous. V lost 8 bases, J lost 5 bases, and 12 bases lay in between. This CDR3 contains 12 residues. Germline loops: CDR1 MDHEN, CDR2 SYDVKM. The CDR3 region is CASGLPLYGYTF. The CDR3 DNA sequence: TGTGCCAGCGGGCTCCCTCTATATGGCTACACCTTC.

The CDR3 loop is CAIRTTASYNSPLHF. CDR3 DNA: TGTGCCATCAGGACGACTGCCTCCTATAATTCACCCCTCCACTTT. V gene TRBV10-3 combines with J gene TRBJ1-6; D is ambiguous. The CDR3 contains 15 residues. The germline CDR1 and CDR2 sequences are ENHRY and SYGVKD. Trimming left V 6 bases short and J 0 bases short, with 9 bases between.

The chain is built from TRBV2 and TRBJ2-5; 9 bases map to TRBD1. The CDR3 runs 15 residues. V dropped 0 bases and J dropped 2; count of bases not matched to a gene: 1. Germline lookup yields CDR1 SNHLY and CDR2 FYNNEI. CDR3 sequence reads: CASSEAGTGQETQYF. CDR3 bases: TGTGCCAGCAGTGAAGCCGGGACAGGGCAAGAGACCCAGTACTTC.

The CDR3 nucleotides read TGTGCCAGCAGCACGCAGGGTGACACTGAAGCTTTCTTT. It encodes CASSTQGDTEAFF. The chain recombines TRBV11-2 with TRBJ1-1; TRBD1 is a possible D gene (5 bases). Germline V gene data show CDR1 as SGHAT and CDR2 as FQNNGV. V was trimmed by 5 bases and J by 3 bases, leaving 10 bases between them. The CDR3 spans 13 residues.

V gene TRBV2 combines with J gene TRBJ1-4, with TRBD1 as a possible D gene (5 bases). Germline V CDR1 and CDR2: SNHLY, FYNNEI. V was trimmed by 4 bases and J by 8 bases, leaving 14 bases between them. CDR3 size: 14 residues. CDR3: CASSVQDGGEKLFF. The CDR3 DNA is TGTGCCAGCAGTGTCCAGGACGGGGGGGAAAAACTGTTTTTT. The whole variable domain, filled in from reference TRBV2 and TRBJ1-4, reads EPEVTQTPSHQVTQMGQEVILRCVPISNHLYFYWYRQILGQKVEFLVSFYNNEISEKSEIFDDQFSVERPDGSNFTLKIRSTKLEDSAMYFCASSVQDGGEKLFFGSGTQLSVL.

V gene TRBV18 combines with J gene TRBJ1-4, with D unresolved. CDR1 and CDR2 (germline): KGHSH, LQKENI. The CDR3 is 14 amino acids. Trimming took off 6 bases at V and 0 bases at J, with 8 bases between the two ends. The CDR3 is CASSPRATNEKLFF. In DNA, the CDR3 is TGTGCCAGCTCCCCCCGGGCAACTAATGAAAAACTGTTTTTT.

This clone was detected a few times. This chain uses TRBV6-5 with TRBJ1-5; 7 nucleotides agree with TRBD1. The length of the CDR3 is 14 residues. Germline trimming cut 5 bases from V and 0 bases from J; bases unmatched to any gene: 1. Germline V gene sequence: CDR1 MNHEY, CDR2 SVGAGI. In DNA form, the CDR3 reads TGTGCCAGCAGTCGGGACAGTAGCAATCAGCCCCAGCATTTT. Translating it yields CASSRDSSNQPQHF.

The V and J genes are TRBV10-3 and TRBJ2-2; TRBD1 matches at 8 bases. CDR1 is ENHRY and CDR2 is SYGVKD in the germline V gene. The junction had 4 bases not matched to a gene; V was cut back by 4 bases and J by 6 bases. The CDR3 sequence is 14 residues long. DNA of the CDR3: TGTGCCATCAGTGGGATACAGGGGGCCGGGGAGCTGTTTTTT. This codes for CAISGIQGAGELFF.

V gene TRBV9 combines with J gene TRBJ1-4; weak D call: TRBD1 (5 bases). The CDR3 length is 17 residues. Germline V CDR1 and CDR2: SGDLS, YYNGEE. The V gene lost 0 bases and the J gene lost 8 bases, with 20 bases spanning the gap. The CDR3 here is CASSVGAQGLGREKLFF. For the CDR3, the DNA is TGTGCCAGCAGCGTAGGGGCGCAGGGCCTGGGAAGGGAAAAACTGTTTTTT.

This chain uses TRBV29-1 with TRBJ2-5; TRBD1 aligns across 10 bases. The germline CDR1 and CDR2 sequences are SQVTM and ANQGSEA. Trimming took 8 bases from V and 4 from J; bases not matched to a gene: 7. The CDR3 has 13 amino acids. In DNA, the CDR3 is TGCAGCTCTTGGGACAGGGGAGGAGAGACCCAGTACTTC. Amino acid sequence: CSSWDRGGETQYF.

The rearrangement joins TRBV28 to TRBJ2-2, with D perhaps TRBD1 (5 bases). The germline gives CDR1 MDHEN, CDR2 SYDVKM. There are 14 residues in the CDR3. Trimming left V 8 bases short and J 3 bases short, with 13 bases between. The CDR3 DNA reads as TGTGCCAGCTATAGGAACAGGTACACCGGGGAGCTGTTTTTT. It encodes CASYRNRYTGELFF.

The rearrangement uses TRBV3-1 (or the pseudogene TRBV3-2) and TRBJ2-1; D is unresolved. This CDR3 is 17 amino acids long. Germline assignment: CDR1 LGHDT and CDR2 YNNKEL (reference sequence). Trimming took 0 bases from V and 0 from J, leaving 12 bases between them. The CDR3 spells CASSQDIGAHSYNEQFF. CDR3 nucleotide sequence: TGTGCCAGCAGCCAAGATATCGGTGCCCACTCCTACAATGAGCAGTTCTTC.

The rearrangement joins TRBV11-2 to TRBJ2-7; TRBD1 matches 9 bases. CDR1 and CDR2 from the germline V gene are SGHAT and FQNNGV. Losses at the gene ends were 3 bases for V and 6 bases for J; bases not matched to a gene: 6. The CDR3 has 14 amino acids. CDR3 in amino acids: CASSFPGQGTEQYF. The CDR3 nucleotides read TGTGCCAGCAGCTTCCCGGGACAGGGAACCGAGCAGTACTTC.

This clone was found once. The CDR3 bases are TGTGCCAGCCGTATTCCAGGGGGTGGCGAGCAGTACGTC. Residues: CASRIPGGGEQYV. V gene TRBV12-3 or TRBV12-4 combines with J gene TRBJ2-7, with TRBD1 matching 7 bases. Trimming took 8 bases from V and 6 from J; bases not matched to a gene: 10. CDR3 length equals 13 residues.

The chain is built from TRBV7-9 and TRBJ1-2; 7 nucleotides agree with TRBD1. V gave up 1 base and J gave up 5 bases; unmatched junction bases: 10. Per germline, CDR1 SEHNR and CDR2 FQNEAQ (reference sequence). The CDR3 covers 16 residues. The CDR3 sequence: CASSLEGQGEYYGYTF. CDR3 sequence (DNA): TGTGCCAGCAGCTTAGAGGGCCAGGGGGAATATTATGGCTACACCTTC.

The genes are TRBV2 and TRBJ1-5, with TRBD1 as a possible D gene (5 bases). V lost 3 bases, J lost 4 bases, and 10 bases lay in between. The CDR3 contains 14 residues. The germline V gene has CDR1 SNHLY and CDR2 FYNNEI. The CDR3 here is CASSDLGGNQPQHF. CDR3 DNA sequence: TGTGCCAGCAGTGATCTGGGGGGGAATCAGCCCCAGCATTTT. The variable domain in full, with the rest retrieved from reference TRBV2 and TRBJ1-5, is EPEVTQTPSHQVTQMGQEVILRCVPISNHLYFYWYRQILGQKVEFLVSFYNNEISEKSEIFDDQFSVERPDGSNFTLKIRSTKLEDSAMYFCASSDLGGNQPQHFGDGTRLSIL.

The gene calls are TRBV2 and TRBJ1-1; a weak D match, TRBD1 (5 bases). The germline V gene has CDR1 SNHLY and CDR2 FYNNEI. Trimming left V 3 bases short and J 0 bases short, with 8 bases between. The CDR3 is 14 amino acids. CDR3: CASSEGGMNTEAFF. In DNA form, the CDR3 reads TGTGCCAGCAGTGAGGGGGGGATGAACACTGAAGCTTTCTTT.

A few counts support this clone. The J gene is TRBJ1-5, the V gene TRBV10-3; TRBD1 might be the D (5 bases). V lost 3 bases to trimming and J lost 7 bases, with 13 bases between them. Germline values: CDR1 ENHRY, CDR2 SYGVKD. This CDR3 spans 14 amino acids. CDR3: CAISDGGAGQPQHF. The CDR3 nucleotides are TGTGCCATCAGTGATGGGGGAGCGGGACAGCCCCAGCATTTT.

The chain is built from TRBV7-6 and TRBJ2-6, with unresolved D. Germline assignment: CDR1 SGHVS and CDR2 FNYEAQ. CDR3 length: 15 amino acids. The ends were cut back, 1 base at V and 0 bases at J, with 4 bases in the middle. CDR3 protein: CASSLDLSGANVLTF. CDR3 sequence (DNA): TGTGCCAGCAGCTTAGATCTCTCTGGGGCCAACGTCCTGACTTTC. Filled out from reference TRBV7-6 and TRBJ2-6, the complete variable domain reads GAGVSQSPRYKVTKRGQDVALRCDPISGHVSLYWYRQALGQGPEFLTYFNYEAQQDKSGLPNDRFSAERPEGSISTLTIQRTEQRDSAMYRCASSLDLSGANVLTFGAGSRLTVL.

This clone was detected only once. The chain couples TRBV6-1 to TRBJ1-3; D uncertain. The germline V gene has CDR1 MNHNS and CDR2 SASEGT. This CDR3 contains 13 residues. The V gene lost 0 bases and the J gene lost 5 bases, with 5 bases spanning the gap. CDR3 amino acids: CASSEATRNTIYF. DNA of the CDR3: TGTGCCAGCAGTGAAGCGACAAGAAACACCATATATTTT.

The chain combines TRBV7-9 with TRBJ2-5; D not resolved. Between the trimmed V and J ends, which lost 3 bases and 5 bases, there was a span of 13 bases. Germline V lookup: CDR1 SEHNR, CDR2 FQNEAQ (reference sequence). The CDR3 consists of 14 residues. Here the CDR3 DNA reads TGTGCCAGCAGCTTCACCAGAGAGGTGGAGACCCAGTACTTC. This codes for CASSFTREVETQYF.

This clone has just a few counts. The chain joins TRBV7-2 to TRBJ2-2; TRBD1 aligns across 8 bases. Germline V gives CDR1 SGHTA, CDR2 FQGNSA. This CDR3 comprises 15 residues. V shed 5 bases and J 7 bases; nucleotides not matched to a gene: 9. The CDR3 region has the DNA TGTGCCAGCAGCGTTAGACAGGGGAGTGGCGGGGAGCTGTTTTTT. Translation gives CASSVRQGSGGELFF.

The gene calls are TRBV18 and TRBJ2-7, with D possibly matching TRBD1 (6 bases). Trimming shortened V by 6 bases and J by 3 bases, and 15 bases separated the two germline ends. Germline CDR1 KGHSH, CDR2 LQKENI. CDR3 length: 14 amino acids. The chain's CDR3 is CASSLGEGVYEQYF. DNA for the CDR3: TGTGCCAGCTCCCTAGGTGAGGGGGTCTACGAGCAGTACTTC.

The DNA for the CDR3 is TGTGCCAGCAGCCAAGGGGGGGGGAAGTTGATCTCTGGAAACACCATATATTTT. Translation: CASSQGGGKLISGNTIYF. This chain links TRBV14 with TRBJ1-3; possible D gene TRBD1, 5 bases. Germline assignment: CDR1 SGHDN and CDR2 FVKESK. This CDR3 spans 18 amino acids. Trimming took off 1 base at V and 0 bases at J, with 16 bases between the two ends.